This TCR beta chain stems from a study of CXCR3-negative and CXCR3-positive naive CD8 T cells. Broader study findings: Naive cells positive for CXCR3 carried more hydrophobic TRB CDR3s than CXCR3-negative ones. In naive cells, CXCR3-negative and CXCR3-positive subsets had similar TRBV-TRBJ usage; memory cells differed.

The study made its TRB cDNA libraries by 5' RACE, adding UMI labels. TCRdb re-called the 5' RACE reads and catalogs CDR3 proteins one per entry, DNA excluded. This sample contains nearly 90,000 distinct CDR3 sequences. As for this clonotype: The antigen remains unidentified.

This CDR3 is 13 amino acids long. CDR1 SEHNR and CDR2 FQNEAQ come from the germline V gene (reference sequence). All CD8+ T cell subsets were sorted in triplicate at 250,000 to 300,000 cells each. The chain uses TRBV7-9 and TRBJ1-5. Sequencing was carried out using naive CXCR3+ CD8+ T cells from blood. Subset described: CD45RO-CCR7+CD27+CD95- naive CD8+ T cells expressing CXCR3 (TNR3+). The clonotype originates from a human donor in good health. Some clones in this sample may be carry-over from other donors' samples. The CDR3 here is CASQEGRNQPQHF.